What follows describes a single TCR beta chain. Its cognate antigen is unknown. Treatment here: approximately 11-day PBMC culture with coronavirus spike peptide pools or control peptides (ViraFEST assay). Cultures used some 2 million PBMCs per well, 10 IU/ml IL-2 and approximately 9.5 ug/ml peptides. These CD4+ T cells came from approximately ten-day cultures by negative selection. The Oncomine TCR Beta short-read assay was applied to DNA of cultured CD4+ T cells. One entry per CDR3 protein, called by TCRdb with MiXCR from the PCR reads. The sample holds tens of thousands of distinct CDR3 sequences, about 43% seen once. This sample is part of a study of vaccination and CD4 T cells after COVID-19. Study in general: Post-COVID specimens were obtained a median around 100 days after diagnosis (range 35 to 161).

The CDR3 length is 16 residues. Germline CDR1 is MNHNS and CDR2 is SASEGT. V lost 6 bases, J lost 5 bases, and 21 bases lay in between. This TCR derives from a human donor who had recovered from COVID-19. The chain has TRBV6-1 and TRBJ2-3, with D possibly TRBD1 on 6 matching bases. The sample consisted of CD4+ T cells from blood, cultured in vitro, taken after SARS-CoV-2 vaccination. This CDR3 is CASRPLPAKGVDTQYF. The CDR3 nucleotides read TGTGCCAGCAGACCTCTTCCGGCTAAGGGGGTAGATACGCAGTATTTT.